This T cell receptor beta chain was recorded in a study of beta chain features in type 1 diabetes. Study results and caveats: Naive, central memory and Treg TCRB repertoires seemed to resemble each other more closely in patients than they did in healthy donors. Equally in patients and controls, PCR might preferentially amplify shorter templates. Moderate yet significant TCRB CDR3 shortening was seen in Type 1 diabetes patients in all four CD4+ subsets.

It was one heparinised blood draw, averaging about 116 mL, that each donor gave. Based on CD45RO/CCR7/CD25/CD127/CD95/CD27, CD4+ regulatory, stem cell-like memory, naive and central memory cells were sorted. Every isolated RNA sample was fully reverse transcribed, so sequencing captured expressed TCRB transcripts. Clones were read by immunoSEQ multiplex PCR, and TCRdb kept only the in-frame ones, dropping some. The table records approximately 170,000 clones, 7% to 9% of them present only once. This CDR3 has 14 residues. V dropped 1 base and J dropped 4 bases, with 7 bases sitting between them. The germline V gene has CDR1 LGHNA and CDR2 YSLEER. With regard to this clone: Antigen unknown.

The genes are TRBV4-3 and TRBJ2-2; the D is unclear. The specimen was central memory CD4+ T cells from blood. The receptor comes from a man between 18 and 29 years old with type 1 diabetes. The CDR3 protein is CASSQVSGTGELFF. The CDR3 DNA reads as TGCGCCAGCAGCCAAGTTTCGGGCACCGGGGAGCTGTTTTTT.